A selection of T cell receptor beta chains follows, all from one sample in a study of patients and donors after allogeneic stem cell transplantation. A single record per CDR3 protein comes from TCRdb applying MiXCR to the RT-PCR reads. The sample has fewer than 60,000 distinct CDR3 sequences, about an eighth seen once; the top ten hold about a third. The sequencing sample was made of blood, either unsorted or a sorted T cell fraction (not recorded which). The receptors were gathered from a human donor who was either an allogeneic HSCT recipient or a stem cell or donor lymphocyte infusion donor (not recorded which). It is not recorded whose cells these are; they may come from a transplant donor. The CDR3 runs from the conserved cysteine through the conserved F or W. A D gene is named only where the DNA matches it firmly. The size of a clone is reported for some rows only, either as once, few or many, or as a class for expanded clones.

d_gene: TRBD1
v_gene: TRBV5-1
abundance: few
j_gene: TRBJ2-1
CDR3aa: CASSYSGTGGRNEQFF
CDR3nt: TGCGCCAGCAGCTACTCCGGGACAGGGGGTCGAAATGAGCAGTTCTTC

d_gene: TRBD2
v_gene: TRBV5-5
abundance: NA
j_gene: TRBJ2-1
CDR3aa: CASSLDSGTISINEQFF
CDR3nt: TGTGCCAGCAGCTTGGACTCCGGGACTATATCCATCAATGAGCAGTTCTTC

d_gene: TRBD2
v_gene: TRBV6-5
abundance: NA
j_gene: TRBJ2-2
CDR3aa: CASSRDGGDTGELFF
CDR3nt: TGTGCCAGCAGCCGAGACGGGGGGGATACCGGGGAGCTGTTTTTT

d_gene: TRBD2
v_gene: TRBV19
abundance: NA
j_gene: TRBJ2-3
CDR3aa: CASSMAGGGADTQYF
CDR3nt: TGTGCCAGTAGTATGGCGGGAGGGGGAGCAGATACGCAGTATTTT

d_gene: NA
v_gene: TRBV5-6
abundance: few
j_gene: TRBJ2-7
CDR3aa: CASSSPPDTYEQYF
CDR3nt: TGTGCCAGCAGCTCCCCCCCGGACACCTACGAGCAGTACTTC

d_gene: NA
v_gene: TRBV9
abundance: NA
j_gene: TRBJ2-5
CDR3aa: CASRSWGACQYF
CDR3nt: TGTGCCAGCAGGAGTTGGGGGGCTTGCCAGTACTTC

d_gene: NA
v_gene: TRBV27
abundance: few
j_gene: TRBJ2-3
CDR3aa: CASSLRVRSTDTQYF
CDR3nt: TGTGCCAGCAGTTTGCGGGTCCGCTCCACAGATACGCAGTATTTT

d_gene: TRBD1
v_gene: TRBV20-1
abundance: many
j_gene: TRBJ1-5
CDR3aa: CSASQGAKGSQPQHF
CDR3nt: TGCAGTGCTTCGCAGGGGGCCAAGGGAAGTCAGCCCCAGCATTTT

d_gene: TRBD1
v_gene: TRBV20-1
abundance: many
j_gene: TRBJ1-1
CDR3aa: CSATTGAVNTEAFF
CDR3nt: TGCAGTGCCACTACAGGGGCGGTGAACACTGAAGCTTTCTTT

d_gene: TRBD1
v_gene: TRBV5-6
abundance: NA
j_gene: TRBJ2-2
CDR3aa: CASRSNTGGNTGELFF
CDR3nt: TGTGCCAGCAGATCTAACACAGGGGGGAACACCGGGGAGCTGTTTTTT

d_gene: NA
v_gene: TRBV29-1
abundance: many
j_gene: TRBJ1-2
CDR3aa: CSATSTALYGYTF
CDR3nt: TGCAGCGCTACGTCGACAGCCCTCTATGGCTACACCTTC

d_gene: NA
v_gene: TRBV7-6
abundance: many
j_gene: TRBJ1-1
CDR3aa: CASSPLSQENTEAFF
CDR3nt: TGTGCCAGCAGTCCTCTAAGTCAGGAGAACACTGAAGCTTTCTTT

d_gene: TRBD2
v_gene: TRBV25-1
abundance: NA
j_gene: TRBJ2-3
CDR3aa: CASTSGRSTDTQYF
CDR3nt: TGTGCCAGCACTAGCGGGAGGAGCACAGATACGCAGTATTTT

d_gene: TRBD1
v_gene: TRBV12-3/TRBV12-4
abundance: NA
j_gene: TRBJ2-3
CDR3aa: CASSLDRYGDTQYF
CDR3nt: TGTGCCAGCAGTTTGGACAGGTACGGAGATACGCAGTATTTT

d_gene: NA
v_gene: TRBV20-1
abundance: few
j_gene: TRBJ1-2
CDR3aa: CSATQGRSYGYTF
CDR3nt: TGCAGTGCCACTCAGGGCAGGAGCTATGGCTACACCTTC

d_gene: NA
v_gene: TRBV14
abundance: few
j_gene: TRBJ2-1
CDR3aa: CASSQVPSAYNEQFF
CDR3nt: TGTGCCAGCAGCCAAGTTCCGTCAGCCTACAATGAGCAGTTCTTC

d_gene: NA
v_gene: TRBV9
abundance: many
j_gene: TRBJ1-4
CDR3aa: CASSANSNVEKLFF
CDR3nt: TGTGCCAGCAGCGCAAATTCCAACGTGGAAAAACTGTTTTTT

d_gene: TRBD1
v_gene: TRBV7-2
abundance: few
j_gene: TRBJ2-5
CDR3aa: CASSPVGQGVGETQYF
CDR3nt: TGTGCCAGCAGCCCAGTGGGACAGGGAGTCGGAGAGACCCAGTACTTC

d_gene: NA
v_gene: TRBV6-5
abundance: many
j_gene: TRBJ1-3
CDR3aa: CASRSSGNTIYF
CDR3nt: TGTGCCAGCAGGAGCTCTGGAAACACCATATATTTT

d_gene: TRBD1
v_gene: TRBV27
abundance: few
j_gene: TRBJ2-1
CDR3aa: CASSLEGQLSYNEQFF
CDR3nt: TGTGCCAGCAGTTTAGAGGGACAGCTCTCCTACAATGAGCAGTTCTTC

d_gene: NA
v_gene: TRBV21-1
abundance: many
j_gene: TRBJ1-5
CDR3aa: CASSRLLWGQPQHF
CDR3nt: TGTGCCAGCAGCAGACTCCTTTGGGGCCAGCCCCAGCATTTT

d_gene: NA
v_gene: TRBV5-1
abundance: few
j_gene: TRBJ2-7
CDR3aa: CASSLGLAINYEQYF
CDR3nt: TGCGCCAGCAGCTTGGGGCTAGCGATAAACTACGAGCAGTACTTC

d_gene: TRBD2
v_gene: TRBV6-5
abundance: few
j_gene: TRBJ2-7
CDR3aa: CASSYSNSGSDYEQYF
CDR3nt: TGTGCCAGCAGTTACTCGAATAGCGGGAGTGATTACGAGCAGTACTTC

d_gene: NA
v_gene: TRBV12-3/TRBV12-4
abundance: NA
j_gene: TRBJ2-5
CDR3aa: CASSPGRRQETQYF
CDR3nt: TGTGCCAGCAGTCCGGGACGTCGCCAAGAGACCCAGTACTTC

d_gene: NA
v_gene: TRBV11-2
abundance: NA
j_gene: TRBJ2-5
CDR3aa: CASSPARVAMYQETQYF
CDR3nt: TGTGCCAGCAGCCCCGCGAGAGTAGCGATGTACCAAGAGACCCAGTACTTC

d_gene: NA
v_gene: TRBV27
abundance: few
j_gene: TRBJ1-5
CDR3aa: CASSSDGNQPQHF
CDR3nt: TGTGCCAGCAGCTCAGACGGCAATCAGCCCCAGCATTTT

d_gene: TRBD2
v_gene: TRBV6-5
abundance: few
j_gene: TRBJ2-1
CDR3aa: CASSGTSASSSYNEQFF
CDR3nt: TGTGCCAGCAGTGGGACTAGCGCCTCGAGCTCCTACAATGAGCAGTTCTTC

d_gene: TRBD2
v_gene: TRBV12-3/TRBV12-4
abundance: NA
j_gene: TRBJ2-7
CDR3aa: CASSPTPGLASYEQYF
CDR3nt: TGTGCCAGCAGTCCTACCCCGGGACTAGCAAGCTACGAGCAGTACTTC

d_gene: TRBD2
v_gene: TRBV20-1
abundance: few
j_gene: TRBJ2-1
CDR3aa: CSALKREAPYNEQFF
CDR3nt: TGCAGTGCCCTTAAGCGGGAGGCCCCCTACAATGAGCAGTTCTTC

d_gene: NA
v_gene: TRBV15
abundance: NA
j_gene: TRBJ1-6
CDR3aa: CATSSSLGSYNSPLHF
CDR3nt: TGTGCCACCAGCAGTTCCCTCGGCTCCTATAATTCACCCCTCCACTTT

d_gene: TRBD2
v_gene: TRBV12-3/TRBV12-4
abundance: NA
j_gene: TRBJ2-1
CDR3aa: CASRRLADLYNEQFF
CDR3nt: TGTGCCAGCAGACGACTAGCGGACCTATACAATGAGCAGTTCTTC

d_gene: NA
v_gene: TRBV3-1
abundance: NA
j_gene: TRBJ2-1
CDR3aa: CASSQVRGPNSYNEQFF
CDR3nt: TGTGCCAGCAGCCAAGTTCGAGGGCCCAACTCCTACAATGAGCAGTTCTTC

d_gene: NA
v_gene: TRBV7-2
abundance: many
j_gene: TRBJ1-1
CDR3aa: CASSIPGMNTEAFF
CDR3nt: TGTGCCAGCAGCATCCCAGGGATGAACACTGAAGCTTTCTTT

d_gene: NA
v_gene: TRBV6-1
abundance: NA
j_gene: TRBJ2-1
CDR3aa: CASIGLVNNEQFF
CDR3nt: TGTGCCAGCATAGGATTGGTTAACAATGAGCAGTTCTTC

d_gene: NA
v_gene: TRBV21-1
abundance: NA
j_gene: TRBJ2-1
CDR3aa: CARIRLGEQFF
CDR3nt: TGTGCCAGGATTCGCTTGGGTGAGCAGTTCTTC

d_gene: NA
v_gene: TRBV30
abundance: NA
j_gene: TRBJ2-7
CDR3aa: CAWDLIYEQYF
CDR3nt: TGTGCCTGGGACCTAATCTACGAGCAGTACTTC

d_gene: NA
v_gene: TRBV24-1
abundance: few
j_gene: TRBJ2-1
CDR3aa: CATSDLPDSPFSYNEQFF
CDR3nt: TGTGCCACCAGTGATTTACCGGACTCTCCCTTCTCCTACAATGAGCAGTTCTTC

d_gene: NA
v_gene: TRBV10-3
abundance: few
j_gene: TRBJ2-1
CDR3aa: CAISETMGIHEQFF
CDR3nt: TGTGCCATCAGTGAAACGATGGGCATCCATGAGCAGTTCTTC

d_gene: NA
v_gene: TRBV10-3
abundance: few
j_gene: TRBJ2-1
CDR3aa: CAISDALDRGNQQFF
CDR3nt: TGTGCCATCAGTGACGCACTAGACCGGGGCAATCAGCAGTTCTTC

d_gene: TRBD2
v_gene: TRBV9
abundance: few
j_gene: TRBJ2-1
CDR3aa: CASSGTSGPLEQFF
CDR3nt: TGTGCCAGCAGCGGGACTAGCGGGCCTCTAGAGCAGTTCTTC

d_gene: NA
v_gene: TRBV12-3/TRBV12-4
abundance: NA
j_gene: TRBJ2-3
CDR3aa: CASSSTELAADTQYF
CDR3nt: TGTGCCAGCAGTTCCACGGAACTAGCTGCAGATACGCAGTATTTT

d_gene: NA
v_gene: TRBV18
abundance: NA
j_gene: TRBJ2-7
CDR3aa: CASSHGGPLTTAYEQYF
CDR3nt: TGTGCCAGCTCACACGGCGGTCCCCTGACGACGGCTTACGAGCAGTACTTC

d_gene: NA
v_gene: TRBV2
abundance: few
j_gene: TRBJ2-2
CDR3aa: CASLSRGGTYTNTGELFF
CDR3nt: TGTGCCAGCTTGAGCCGGGGTGGAACCTATACGAACACCGGGGAGCTGTTTTTT

d_gene: TRBD2
v_gene: TRBV9
abundance: few
j_gene: TRBJ2-7
CDR3aa: CASSEGLAASYEQYF
CDR3nt: TGTGCCAGCAGCGAGGGACTAGCGGCCTCCTACGAGCAGTACTTC

d_gene: TRBD1
v_gene: TRBV27
abundance: few
j_gene: TRBJ1-2
CDR3aa: CASSFFRTGDDGYTF
CDR3nt: TGTGCCAGCAGTTTCTTCCGGACAGGGGATGATGGCTACACCTTC

d_gene: NA
v_gene: TRBV2
abundance: NA
j_gene: TRBJ1-2
CDR3aa: CASSEIEGKGSLRYGYTF
CDR3nt: TGTGCCAGCAGTGAAATTGAAGGGAAGGGAAGCCTTAGATATGGCTACACCTTC

d_gene: TRBD1
v_gene: TRBV12-3/TRBV12-4
abundance: many
j_gene: TRBJ1-2
CDR3aa: CASSPGQGEGYGYTF
CDR3nt: TGTGCCAGCAGTCCAGGCCAGGGGGAAGGCTATGGCTACACCTTC

d_gene: TRBD2
v_gene: TRBV5-1
abundance: NA
j_gene: TRBJ2-5
CDR3aa: CASSPGLLADFQETQYF
CDR3nt: TGCGCCAGCAGCCCTGGGTTACTAGCGGACTTCCAAGAGACCCAGTACTTC

d_gene: TRBD1
v_gene: TRBV10-3
abundance: NA
j_gene: TRBJ2-7
CDR3aa: CAISVGTGPSYEQYF
CDR3nt: TGTGCCATCAGTGTAGGGACAGGGCCCTCCTACGAGCAGTACTTC

d_gene: TRBD2
v_gene: TRBV12-3/TRBV12-4
abundance: many
j_gene: TRBJ2-1
CDR3aa: CASSLPSGTYNEQFF
CDR3nt: TGTGCCAGCAGTTTACCTAGCGGGACATACAATGAGCAGTTCTTC

d_gene: NA
v_gene: TRBV25-1
abundance: few
j_gene: TRBJ1-3
CDR3aa: CASSPSGTSSGNTIYF
CDR3nt: TGTGCCAGCAGTCCGTCGGGGACGAGCTCTGGAAACACCATATATTTT

d_gene: TRBD2
v_gene: TRBV19
abundance: NA
j_gene: TRBJ2-1
CDR3aa: CASSMRLAGGRDEQFF
CDR3nt: TGTGCCAGTAGTATGAGGCTAGCGGGAGGGCGGGATGAGCAGTTCTTC

d_gene: TRBD1
v_gene: TRBV4-2
abundance: many
j_gene: TRBJ1-1
CDR3aa: CASSQEIGGGWTEAFF
CDR3nt: TGTGCCAGCAGCCAAGAAATCGGAGGGGGCTGGACTGAAGCTTTCTTT

d_gene: NA
v_gene: TRBV6-5
abundance: many
j_gene: TRBJ1-5
CDR3aa: CASSYSSGDNQPQHF
CDR3nt: TGTGCCAGCAGTTACTCCTCGGGGGACAATCAGCCCCAGCATTTT

d_gene: TRBD1
v_gene: TRBV7-9
abundance: few
j_gene: TRBJ1-2
CDR3aa: CASSPTDRDDYGYTF
CDR3nt: TGTGCCAGCAGCCCCACGGACAGGGATGACTATGGCTACACCTTC